This passage covers 5 T cell receptor beta chains from one sample sequenced in a study of blood T cell repertoires in COVID-19 (dated by TCRdb to the early 2020s). The library was obtained by the immunoSEQ multiplex PCR assay. TCRdb provides this immuneACCESS table in a form limited to in-frame rearrangements. Some clones are lacking; in checked studies, under half of them reflect an unresolved V gene, and why the rest are absent is not known. This sample has more than 250,000 clones in its table, and about nine tenths of those were observed once. Of the sample, more than 9% falls within the top ten clones. The specimen was PBMCs or T cells enriched from blood (not recorded which). All receptors derive from a woman in her late teens or twenties who had recovered from COVID-19.

The chain is built from TRBV10-3 and TRBJ1-1; 9 bases match TRBD1. The CDR3 runs to 13 residues. Unmatched junction bases numbered 7, after V lost 9 bases and J lost 5 bases. The germline gives CDR1 ENHRY, CDR2 SYGVKD. Here the CDR3 DNA reads TGTGCCATTAAACAGGGGGCCGTTACTGAAGCTTTCTTT. Translated: CAIKQGAVTEAFF.

The V gene is TRBV7-9, the J gene TRBJ1-4; unclear D gene. The CDR3 spans 14 residues. Deletions cut 2 bases from V and 4 bases from J, with 8 bases between. Germline loops: CDR1 SEHNR, CDR2 FQNEAQ (reference sequence). The CDR3 here is CASSLSSGNEKLFF. CDR3 sequence (DNA): TGTGCCAGCAGCTTATCGTCCGGTAATGAAAAACTGTTTTTT.

In the case of this clone: Distinct nucleotide sequences in the sample also encode this CDR3. The chain carries TRBV3-1 (or the pseudogene TRBV3-2) and TRBJ1-2; D remains ambiguous. Between the trimmed V and J ends, which lost 1 base and 5 bases, there was a span of 8 bases. The CDR3 is made up of 13 amino acids. The germline CDR1 and CDR2 sequences are LGHDT and YNNKEL (reference sequence). The CDR3 bases are TGTGCCAGCAGCCAAGCGGGTAATTATGGCTACACCTTC. It codes for CASSQAGNYGYTF.

This clone was seen a handful of times. This chain links TRBV9 with TRBJ2-2; weak D call: TRBD2 (5 bases). This CDR3 is built from 16 residues. Trimming left V 0 bases short and J 0 bases short, with 9 bases between. CDR1 and CDR2 (germline): SGDLS, YYNGEE. The CDR3 sequence is CASSVGSGANTGELFF. CDR3 sequence (DNA): TGTGCCAGCAGCGTAGGAAGCGGAGCGAACACCGGGGAGCTGTTTTTT.

The V call is TRBV21-1, the J call TRBJ2-1; the table assigns TRBD2, which was not confirmed against the DNA. TRBV21-1 is a pseudogene segment. This CDR3 is built from 18 residues. The CDR3 sequence is CASSARGTSGRYYNEQFF. The DNA of the CDR3 is TGTGCCAGCAGCGCCCGGGGGACTAGCGGGAGGTACTACAATGAGCAGTTCTTC.